This T cell receptor (beta chain) was found in a study of T cells and Merkel cell carcinoma outcomes. Generated by immunoSEQ multiplex PCR, the TCRdb table keeps only in-frame clones and is missing some. In the table there are around 1,100 clones, 75% to 90% of which are singletons. Study-wide results and limits: Repertoire plus T-cell density reportedly predicted Merkel cell carcinoma outcomes.

The CDR3 sequence is 13 residues long. Germline values: CDR1 KGHSH, CDR2 LQKENI. Trimming removed 2 bases from V and 4 bases from J, with 8 bases in between. Note on this clone: What it binds is unknown.

This TCR was recovered from a human donor with Merkel cell carcinoma. The specimen sequenced was tumor tissue from Merkel cell carcinoma. The J gene is TRBJ2-5, the V gene TRBV18, with a possible D match to TRBD1 (6 bases). This chain's CDR3 is CASSPGGGETQYF. For the CDR3, the DNA is TGTGCCAGCTCACCAGGGGGCGGAGAGACCCAGTACTTC. The full variable domain, completed using reference TRBV18 and TRBJ2-5, is NAGVMQNPRHLVRRRGQEARLRCSPMKGHSHVYWYRQLPEEGLKFMVYLQKENIIDESGMPKERFSAEFPKEGPSILRIQQVVRGDSAAYFCASSPGGGETQYFGPGTRLLVL.